This paragraph covers one T cell receptor beta chain sequence. CDR3 length equals 16 residues. Germline V gives CDR1 SGDLS, CDR2 YYNGEE. The V segment lost 1 base and the J segment 4 bases; nucleotides outside the gene matches: 8. This sample was included in a study of blood T cell repertoires in COVID-19. Overall study: Material from acute and convalescent COVID-19 was sourced from the United States, Italy and Spain.

Original processing notes: Amplifying reference gene primers gave estimates of nucleated cell counts. Profiling relied on immunoSEQ multiplex PCR, and the TCRdb table lists in-frame clones only, not all of them. V, J and clone size are taken as reported in that table, and D and trimming were inferred from the DNA itself. The sample contains 150,000 to 200,000 clones, 89% of which appear only once. This receptor was identified in a woman aged 18-29 years who had recovered from COVID-19. The rearrangement links TRBV9 to TRBJ1-1; TRBD1 matches at 9 bases. The sequencing sample was made of PBMCs or T cells enriched from blood (not recorded which). The DNA for the CDR3 is TGTGCCAGCAGCGTATCCCCGACAGGGGGTGGCACTGAAGCTTTCTTT. This translates into CASSVSPTGGGTEAFF.